This entry lists 26 T cell receptor beta chains sequenced from one sample in a study of response to subunit inactivated influenza vaccine (dated by TCRdb to between 2018 and 2020). This sample's time point label indicates: 45 to 50 days after influenza vaccine administration. The method was RT-PCR. Sequenced using an Illumina HiSeq 2500. TCRdb handled the public reads itself, with Q25 trimming in fastp and clone calling in MiXCR, and kept productive beta chains. One record per CDR3 amino acid sequence lists the most common genes and DNA. In this sample the table shows approximately 480,000 distinct CDR3 sequences, 10% to 11% of which occur a single time. The top ten constitute around 12% of the sample. The sequencing used PBMCs from blood, collected 35 to 45 days after vaccination. The receptors stem from a man in his fifties or sixties who received an inactivated influenza vaccine. Donor details come from another sample of the same person, matched by shared clones.

This sequence joins TRBV10-1 and TRBJ2-5, with D perhaps TRBD2 (5 bases). This CDR3 is built from 13 residues. With 6 bases removed from V and 1 base from J, the gap between germline ends came to 9 bases. The germline V gene encodes CDR1 WNHNN and CDR2 SYGVQD (reference sequence). This chain's CDR3 is CASSRAVQETQYF. CDR3 DNA sequence: TGCGCCAGCAGCCGAGCGGTCCAAGAGACCCAGTACTTC.

This clonotype was seen a handful of times. This chain connects TRBV20-1 to TRBJ1-1; D unclear. Germline assignment: CDR1 DFQATT and CDR2 SNEGSKA (reference sequence). The V end lost 0 bases, the J end lost 12 bases, and 14 bases lay between the germline ends. The CDR3 extends over 12 amino acids. The CDR3 DNA follows: TGCAGTGCTAGAGACGGGCTTCGTGAGACTTTCTTT. Its translation is CSARDGLRETFF.

This clonotype was recorded many times. V usage is TRBV6-2 or TRBV6-3 and J usage is TRBJ1-1; no clear D gene. The CDR3 runs to 15 residues. Trimming stripped 2 bases from V and 1 base from J, with 11 bases between. CDR1 is MNHEY, CDR2 SVGEGT, per germline. The CDR3 reads CASSYDSEGNTEAFF. DNA for the CDR3: TGTGCCAGCAGTTACGACTCCGAGGGGAACACTGAAGCTTTCTTT.

The rearrangement uses TRBV25-1 and TRBJ2-5; D ambiguous. The CDR3 extends over 15 amino acids. Germline values: CDR1 MGHDK, CDR2 SYGVNS. The V gene lost 4 bases and the J gene lost 2 bases, with 14 bases spanning the gap. The DNA of the CDR3 is TGTGCCAGCAGTGTACTCGAAGGCCGACAAGAGACCCAGTACTTC. It yields the protein CASSVLEGRQETQYF. Full variable domain (missing parts from reference TRBV25-1 and TRBJ2-5): EADIYQTPRYLVIGTGKKITLECSQTMGHDKMYWYQQDPGMELHLIHYSYGVNSTEKGDLSSESTVSRIRTEHFPLTLESARPSHTSQYLCASSVLEGRQETQYFGPGTRLLVL.

This clonotype has a handful of counts. This chain connects TRBV20-1 to TRBJ1-4, with TRBD1 matching over 7 bases. The CDR3 has 15 amino acids. The V and J ends lost 0 bases and 8 bases, in that order; junction bases with no gene match: 9. From germline, CDR1 is DFQATT and CDR2 SNEGSKA (reference sequence). The chain's CDR3 is CSARDFRGIEEKLFF. For the CDR3, the DNA is TGCAGTGCTAGAGATTTCAGGGGGATAGAAGAAAAACTGTTTTTT.

This clonotype was picked up a small number of times. This rearrangement joins TRBV7-2 to TRBJ2-7, with 8 bases that match TRBD2. The junction had 10 bases not matched to a gene; V was cut back by 1 base and J by 2 bases. The CDR3 consists of 17 residues. The germline gives CDR1 SGHTA, CDR2 FQGNSA. CDR3 bases: TGTGCCAGCAGCTTAGGGTCGTCTAGCGGGCGACCCTACGAGCAGTACTTC. It translates to CASSLGSSSGRPYEQYF.

The chain joins TRBV12-3 or TRBV12-4 to TRBJ2-5; D tentatively fits TRBD1 or TRBD2 (5 bases each). The germline V and J ends were trimmed by 5 bases and 1 base, with 11 bases remaining between them. The CDR3 extends over 14 amino acids. CDR3 nucleotide sequence: TGTGCCAGCAGTAACTCCGGGGCCCAAGAGACCCAGTACTTC. The encoded protein is CASSNSGAQETQYF.

The chain joins TRBV7-2 to TRBJ2-7; the D is unclear. Germline V gene lookup returns CDR1 SGHTA and CDR2 FQGNSA. The CDR3 runs 12 residues. V was clipped by 2 bases and J by 1 base, with 3 bases between them. As DNA, the CDR3 is TGTGCCAGCAGCTTACAGTCCTACGAGCAGTACTTC. This codes for CASSLQSYEQYF.

With regard to this clonotype: An end of the junction does not agree with germline; a read error may underlie this. Here the CDR3 reads CASVPSSGLYNDQFF. CDR3 nucleotides: TGCGCCAGCGTCCCTTCTAGCGGGCTATACAATGACCAGTTCTTC. The gene calls are TRBV5-1 and TRBJ2-1; 8 bases fit TRBD2. This CDR3 has 15 amino acids. The germline V gene has CDR1 SGHRS and CDR2 YFSETQ.

The chain is built from TRBV5-1 and TRBJ2-5; 7 bases agree with TRBD2. The junction had 10 bases not matched to a gene; V was cut back by 4 bases and J by 7 bases. Germline V lookup: CDR1 SGHRS, CDR2 YFSETQ. This CDR3 is built from 14 residues. The CDR3 DNA follows: TGCGCCAGCAGCCGAGAACCGGGAGGTGGGACCCAGTACTTC. This codes for CASSREPGGGTQYF.

The table lists this clonotype with many counts. V gene TRBV5-1 combines with J gene TRBJ2-3, with 10 bases lining up with TRBD2. The CDR3 length is 15 residues. Germline trimming cut 4 bases from V and 4 bases from J; bases unmatched to any gene: 6. The germline gives CDR1 SGHRS, CDR2 YFSETQ. CDR3 sequence reads: CASSPAGGLADTQYF. The DNA for the CDR3 is TGCGCCAGCAGCCCAGCGGGAGGGCTAGCAGATACGCAGTATTTT.

This clonotype has a handful of counts. The J gene is TRBJ2-1, the V gene TRBV10-3; D ambiguous. Per germline, CDR1 ENHRY and CDR2 SYGVKD. This CDR3 spans 13 amino acids. The V end was cut by 6 bases, the J end by 4 bases, with 10 bases between. The CDR3 protein is CAIRVTDYNEQFF. As DNA, the CDR3 is TGTGCCATCAGGGTGACCGATTACAATGAGCAGTTCTTC.

The rearrangement uses TRBV7-2 and TRBJ2-1; unclear D gene. The CDR3 has 11 amino acids. CDR1 SGHTA and CDR2 FQGNSA come from the germline V gene. The germline V and J ends were trimmed by 0 bases and 14 bases, with 8 bases remaining between them. The CDR3 nucleotides read TGTGCCAGCAGCTTAGCGACGGTAGAGTTCTTC. Translating it yields CASSLATVEFF.

The rearrangement uses TRBV3-1 and TRBJ2-2, with D perhaps TRBD2 (5 bases). This CDR3 contains 17 residues. V lost 2 bases, J lost 3 bases, and 16 bases lay in between. The germline V gene encodes CDR1 LGHDT and CDR2 YNNKEL (reference sequence). In DNA, the CDR3 is TGTGCCAGCAGCCAATTCGCGTCGGGAAGGGACACCGGGGAGCTGTTTTTT. It codes for CASSQFASGRDTGELFF. The full variable domain, with the rest looked up from reference TRBV3-1 and TRBJ2-2, is DTAVSQTPKYLVTQMGNDKSIKCEQNLGHDTMYWYKQDSKKFLKIMFSYNNKELIINETVPNRFSPKSPDKAHLNLHINSLELGDSAVYFCASSQFASGRDTGELFFGEGSRLTVL.

This clonotype was detected many times. V usage is TRBV7-9 and J usage is TRBJ2-2; 7 positions agree with TRBD1. Losses at the gene ends were 5 bases for V and 4 bases for J; bases not matched to a gene: 1. Per the germline V gene, CDR1 is SEHNR and CDR2 is FQNEAQ (reference sequence). This CDR3 comprises 13 residues. The CDR3 protein is CASSGDSTGELFF. The CDR3 DNA is TGTGCCAGCAGCGGGGACAGCACCGGGGAGCTGTTTTTT.

This clonotype showed up just a few times. V and J are TRBV12-3 or TRBV12-4 and TRBJ2-7; D unclear. The CDR3 runs 15 residues. Deletions cut 1 base from V and 7 bases from J, with 17 bases between. CDR3 in DNA: TGTGCCAGCAGTTTAGGGAAGGGTGGCCCGGAGGAGCAGTACTTC. Translation: CASSLGKGGPEEQYF.

This clonotype was seen a handful of times. The chain uses TRBV6-1 and TRBJ1-2; D is unclear. CDR1 MNHNS and CDR2 SASEGT come from the germline V gene. V was pared by 6 bases and J by 5 bases, with 13 bases between. The CDR3 has 13 amino acids. The CDR3 here is CASSHDTPYGYTF. The CDR3 nucleotides read TGTGCCAGCAGCCACGACACACCGTATGGCTACACCTTC.

This clonotype was counted ten times or more. This chain joins TRBV12-3 or TRBV12-4 and TRBJ1-1; 7 nucleotides agree with TRBD1. The junction had 8 bases not matched to a gene; V was cut back by 3 bases and J by 1 base. CDR3 length: 16 residues. The CDR3 DNA sequence: TGTGCCAGCAGTTTGACAGGGCGGGTCGGGAACACTGAAGCTTTCTTT. It encodes CASSLTGRVGNTEAFF.

This rearrangement joins TRBV28 to TRBJ2-7; D perhaps matches TRBD1 (5 bases). V lost 7 bases and J 2 bases, leaving 12 bases between the germline ends. Germline loops: CDR1 MDHEN, CDR2 SYDVKM. The CDR3 is 13 residues long. CDR3 residues: CASKQRGAYEQYF. The CDR3, as DNA: TGTGCCAGCAAACAAAGGGGTGCCTACGAGCAGTACTTC.

This clonotype occurred a few times. The V gene is TRBV7-8, the J gene TRBJ2-2, with TRBD1 matching 9 bases. J gave up 7 bases and V 6 bases, and 9 bases lay outside the gene matches. Germline V gene data show CDR1 as SGHVS and CDR2 as FQNEAQ. The CDR3 is 15 residues long. The CDR3 nucleotides are TGTGCCAGCAGGCTCCGGGACAGGGAGGACGGGGAGCTGTTTTTT. Translated, it gives CASRLRDREDGELFF.

The chain carries TRBV11-1 and TRBJ2-2, with D uncertain. Trimming pared 5 bases from V and 2 bases from J, leaving 27 bases between. The CDR3 covers 20 residues. Germline CDR1 and CDR2: SGHAT and FQDESV (reference sequence). The CDR3 loop is CASSLIKVLDPRQNTGELFF. DNA for the CDR3: TGTGCCAGCAGCCTGATTAAGGTCCTGGACCCACGACAAAACACCGGGGAGCTGTTTTTT.

In this sample, this clonotype turned up a few times. The rearrangement links TRBV7-2 to TRBJ2-4; D possibly uses TRBD1 or TRBD2 (6 bases each). Germline V lookup: CDR1 SGHTA, CDR2 FQGNSA. Between the trimmed V and J ends, which lost 5 bases and 5 bases, there was a span of 16 bases. The CDR3 has 15 amino acids. The CDR3 here is CASSIEGGRENIQYF. The CDR3 nucleotides are TGTGCCAGCAGCATTGAGGGGGGCAGAGAAAACATTCAGTACTTC. The full variable domain, rest sourced from reference TRBV7-2 and TRBJ2-4, is GAGVSQSPSNKVTEKGKDVELRCDPISGHTALYWYRQSLGQGLEFLIYFQGNSAPDKSGLPSDRFSAERTGGSVSTLTIQRTQQEDSAVYLCASSIEGGRENIQYFGAGTRLSVL.

The chain is built from TRBV9 and TRBJ2-1, with TRBD2 matching over 12 bases. With V trimmed by 4 bases and J by 0 bases, 11 bases remained unmatched. The CDR3 covers 19 residues. Germline CDR1 SGDLS, CDR2 YYNGEE. CDR3 DNA sequence: TGTGCCAGCAGCCTTAGAGGACTAGCGGGAATTTCCTCCTACAATGAGCAGTTCTTC. It codes for CASSLRGLAGISSYNEQFF.

Only a few counts were recorded for this clonotype. The chain combines TRBV5-1 with TRBJ2-1; D is unresolved. The V and J ends lost 4 bases and 2 bases respectively, with 10 bases between them. The CDR3 covers 14 residues. The germline gives CDR1 SGHRS, CDR2 YFSETQ. This chain's CDR3 is CASSPDVTYNEQFF. The CDR3 DNA is TGCGCCAGCAGCCCCGATGTAACCTACAATGAGCAGTTCTTC. The whole variable domain, filled in from reference TRBV5-1 and TRBJ2-1, reads KAGVTQTPRYLIKTRGQQVTLSCSPISGHRSVSWYQQTPGQGLQFLFEYFSETQRNKGNFPGRFSGRQFSNSRSEMNVSTLELGDSALYLCASSPDVTYNEQFFGPGTRLTVL.

The chain joins TRBV4-2 to TRBJ2-2, with D hard to call. Trimming took off 0 bases at V and 0 bases at J, with 11 bases between the two ends. The CDR3 consists of 17 residues. CDR1 and CDR2 (germline): LGHNA, YNFKEQ. This chain's CDR3 is CASSQEVLYANTGELFF. DNA for the CDR3: TGTGCCAGCAGCCAAGAGGTCCTCTACGCGAACACCGGGGAGCTGTTTTTT.

The gene calls are TRBV3-1 and TRBJ1-6; D remains unclear. The CDR3 consists of 17 residues. The germline CDR1 and CDR2 sequences are LGHDT and YNNKEL (reference sequence). V was cut by 1 base and J by 1 base, with 11 bases left in between. The CDR3, as DNA: TGTGCCAGCAGCCAAGGGGGTGTCGGGTCCTATAATTCACCCCTCCACTTT. This codes for CASSQGGVGSYNSPLHF.